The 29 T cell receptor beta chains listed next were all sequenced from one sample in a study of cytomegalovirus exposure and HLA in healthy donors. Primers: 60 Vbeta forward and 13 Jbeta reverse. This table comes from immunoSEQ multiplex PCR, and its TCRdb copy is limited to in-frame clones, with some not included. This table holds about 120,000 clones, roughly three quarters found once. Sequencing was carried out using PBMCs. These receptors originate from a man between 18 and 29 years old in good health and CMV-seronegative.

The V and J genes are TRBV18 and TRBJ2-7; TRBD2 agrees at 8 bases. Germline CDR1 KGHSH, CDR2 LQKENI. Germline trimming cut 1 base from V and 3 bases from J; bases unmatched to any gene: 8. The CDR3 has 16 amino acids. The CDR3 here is CASSPLAGRSCYEQYF. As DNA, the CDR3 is TGTGCCAGCTCACCACTAGCGGGACGGTCCTGCTACGAGCAGTACTTC.

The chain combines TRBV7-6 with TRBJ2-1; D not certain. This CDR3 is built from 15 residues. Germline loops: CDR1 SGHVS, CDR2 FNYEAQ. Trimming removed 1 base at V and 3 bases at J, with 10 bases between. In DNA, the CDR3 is TGTGCCAGCAGCTTAGGAAGCGCAAACTACAATGAGCAGTTCTTC. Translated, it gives CASSLGSANYNEQFF.

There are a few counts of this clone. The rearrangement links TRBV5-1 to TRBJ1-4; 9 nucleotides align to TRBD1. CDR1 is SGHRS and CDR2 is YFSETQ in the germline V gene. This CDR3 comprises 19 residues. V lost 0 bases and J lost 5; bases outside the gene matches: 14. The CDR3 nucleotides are TGCGCCAGCAGCTTGGCCCCCCCGGGACAGGGAAGAAAAAATGAAAAACTGTTTTTT. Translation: CASSLAPPGQGRKNEKLFF.

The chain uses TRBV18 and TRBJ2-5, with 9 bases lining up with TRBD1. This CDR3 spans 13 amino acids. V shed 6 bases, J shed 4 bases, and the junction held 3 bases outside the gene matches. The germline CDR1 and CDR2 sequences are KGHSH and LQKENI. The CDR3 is CASSGQGLETQYF. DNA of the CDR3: TGTGCCAGCTCGGGACAGGGTTTAGAGACCCAGTACTTC.

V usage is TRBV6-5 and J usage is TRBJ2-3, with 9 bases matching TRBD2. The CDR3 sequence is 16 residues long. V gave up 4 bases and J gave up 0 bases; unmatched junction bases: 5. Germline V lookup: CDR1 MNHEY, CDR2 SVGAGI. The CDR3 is CASSSSGRPSTDTQYF. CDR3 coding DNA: TGTGCCAGCAGTTCGAGCGGGAGGCCTAGCACAGATACGCAGTATTTT.

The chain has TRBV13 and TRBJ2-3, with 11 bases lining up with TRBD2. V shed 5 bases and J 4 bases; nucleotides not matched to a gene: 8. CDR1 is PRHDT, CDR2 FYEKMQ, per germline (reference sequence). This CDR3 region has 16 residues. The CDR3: CASSLAGGVGPDTQYF. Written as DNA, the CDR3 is TGTGCCAGCAGCCTAGCGGGGGGAGTGGGCCCAGATACGCAGTATTTT.

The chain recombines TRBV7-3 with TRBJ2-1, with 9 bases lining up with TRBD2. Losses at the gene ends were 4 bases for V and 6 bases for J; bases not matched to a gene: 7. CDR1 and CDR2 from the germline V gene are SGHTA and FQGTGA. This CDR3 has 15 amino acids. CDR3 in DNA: TGTGCCAGCAGCTCACGGGGGACTAGCTTCAATGAGCAGTTCTTC. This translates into CASSSRGTSFNEQFF. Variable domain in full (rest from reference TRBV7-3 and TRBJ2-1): GAGVSQTPSNKVTEKGKYVELRCDPISGHTALYWYRQSLGQGPEFLIYFQGTGAADDSGLPNDRFFAVRPEGSVSTLKIQRTERGDSAVYLCASSSRGTSFNEQFFGPGTRLTVL.

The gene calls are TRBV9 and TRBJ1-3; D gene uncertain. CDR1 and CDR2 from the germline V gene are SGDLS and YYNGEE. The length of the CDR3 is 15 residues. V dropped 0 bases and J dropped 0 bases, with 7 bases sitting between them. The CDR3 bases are TGTGCCAGCAGCGTAGACGGCGGCTCTGGAAACACCATATATTTT. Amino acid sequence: CASSVDGGSGNTIYF.

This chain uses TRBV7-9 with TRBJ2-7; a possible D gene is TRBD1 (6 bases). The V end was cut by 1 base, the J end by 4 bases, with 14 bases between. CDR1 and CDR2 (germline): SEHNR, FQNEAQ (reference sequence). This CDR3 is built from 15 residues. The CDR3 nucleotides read TGTGCCAGCAGCTTAGAAACAGGGACGCTATACGAGCAGTACTTC. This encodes CASSLETGTLYEQYF.

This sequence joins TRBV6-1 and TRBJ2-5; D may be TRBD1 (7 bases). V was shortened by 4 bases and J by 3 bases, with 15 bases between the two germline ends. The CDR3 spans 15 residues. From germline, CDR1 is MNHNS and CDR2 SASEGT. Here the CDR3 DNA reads TGTGCCAGCAGTGTTAGCAGGGGGGTTGAAGAGACCCAGTACTTC. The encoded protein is CASSVSRGVEETQYF.

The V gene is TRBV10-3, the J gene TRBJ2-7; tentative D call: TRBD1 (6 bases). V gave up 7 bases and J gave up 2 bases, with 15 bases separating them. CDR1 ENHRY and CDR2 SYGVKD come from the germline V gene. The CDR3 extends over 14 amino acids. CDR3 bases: TGTGCCATCACCAGGGGACCCGAGGCCTACGAGCAGTACTTC. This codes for CAITRGPEAYEQYF.

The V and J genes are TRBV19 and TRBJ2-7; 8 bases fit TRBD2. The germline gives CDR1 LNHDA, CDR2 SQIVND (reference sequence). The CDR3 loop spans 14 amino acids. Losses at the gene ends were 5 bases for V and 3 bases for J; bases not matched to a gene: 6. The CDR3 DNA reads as TGTGCCAGTAGTGTGGGACTAGAGGGCTACGAGCAGTACTTC. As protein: CASSVGLEGYEQYF.

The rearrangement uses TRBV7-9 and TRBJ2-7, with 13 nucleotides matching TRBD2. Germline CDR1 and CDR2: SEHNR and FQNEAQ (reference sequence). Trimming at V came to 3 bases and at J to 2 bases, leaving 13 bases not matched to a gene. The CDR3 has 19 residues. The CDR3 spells CASSLAQTSGRTSAYEQYF. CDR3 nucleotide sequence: TGTGCCAGCAGCTTGGCTCAGACTAGCGGGAGGACTTCGGCCTACGAGCAGTACTTC.

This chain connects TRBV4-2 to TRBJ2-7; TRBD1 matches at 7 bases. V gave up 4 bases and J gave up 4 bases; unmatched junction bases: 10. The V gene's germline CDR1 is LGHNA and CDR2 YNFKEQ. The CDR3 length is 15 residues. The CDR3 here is CASSRRQGERYEQYF. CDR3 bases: TGTGCCAGCAGCCGCCGACAGGGAGAAAGGTACGAGCAGTACTTC.

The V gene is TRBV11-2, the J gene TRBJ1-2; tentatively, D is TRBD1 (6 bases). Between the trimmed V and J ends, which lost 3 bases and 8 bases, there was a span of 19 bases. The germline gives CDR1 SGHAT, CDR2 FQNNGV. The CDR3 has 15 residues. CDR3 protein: CASSFFRQASRGYTF. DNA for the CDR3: TGTGCCAGCAGCTTTTTCAGACAGGCCAGCCGGGGCTACACCTTC. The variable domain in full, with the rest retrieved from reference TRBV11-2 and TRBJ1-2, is EAGVAQSPRYKIIEKRQSVAFWCNPISGHATLYWYQQILGQGPKLLIQFQNNGVVDDSQLPKDRFSAERLKGVDSTLKIQPAKLEDSAVYLCASSFFRQASRGYTFGSGTRLTVV.

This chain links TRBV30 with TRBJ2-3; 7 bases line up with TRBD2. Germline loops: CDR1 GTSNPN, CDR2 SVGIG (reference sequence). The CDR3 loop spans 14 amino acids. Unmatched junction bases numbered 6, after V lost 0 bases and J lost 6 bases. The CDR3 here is CAWSVAGVDDTQYF. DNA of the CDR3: TGTGCCTGGAGTGTCGCGGGAGTGGACGATACGCAGTATTTT.

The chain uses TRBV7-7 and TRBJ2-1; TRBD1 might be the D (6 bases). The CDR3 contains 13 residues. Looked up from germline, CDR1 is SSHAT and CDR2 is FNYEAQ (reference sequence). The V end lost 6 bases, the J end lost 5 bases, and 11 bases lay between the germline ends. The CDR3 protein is CASSSGQHNEQFF. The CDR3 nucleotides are TGTGCCAGCAGTTCAGGACAGCACAATGAGCAGTTCTTC.

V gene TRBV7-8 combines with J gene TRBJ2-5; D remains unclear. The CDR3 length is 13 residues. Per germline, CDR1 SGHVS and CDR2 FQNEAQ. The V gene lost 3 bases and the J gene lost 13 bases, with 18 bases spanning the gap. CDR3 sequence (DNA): TGTGCCAGCAGCTTCGTAGACTTGGTTGGATTGTACTTC. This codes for CASSFVDLVGLYF. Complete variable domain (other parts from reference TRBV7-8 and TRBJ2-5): GAGVSQSPRYKVAKRGQDVALRCDPISGHVSLFWYQQALGQGPEFLTYFQNEAQLDKSGLPSDRFFAERPEGSVSTLKIQRTQQEDSAVYLCASSFVDLVGLYFGPGTRLLVL.

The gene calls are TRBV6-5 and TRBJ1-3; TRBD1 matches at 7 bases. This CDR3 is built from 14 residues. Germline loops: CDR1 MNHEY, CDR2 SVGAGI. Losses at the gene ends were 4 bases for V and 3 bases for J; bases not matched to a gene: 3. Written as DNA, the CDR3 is TGTGCCAGCAGTTTGACAGGGTATGGAAACACCATATATTTT. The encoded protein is CASSLTGYGNTIYF.

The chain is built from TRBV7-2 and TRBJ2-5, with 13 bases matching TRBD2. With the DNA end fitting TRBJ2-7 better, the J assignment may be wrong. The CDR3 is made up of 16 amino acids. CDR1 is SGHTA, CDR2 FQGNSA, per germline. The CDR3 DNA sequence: TGTGCCAGCAGCTTAGCGGGGACTAGCGGGACGTACGAGCAGTACTTC. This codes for CASSLAGTSGTYEQYF.

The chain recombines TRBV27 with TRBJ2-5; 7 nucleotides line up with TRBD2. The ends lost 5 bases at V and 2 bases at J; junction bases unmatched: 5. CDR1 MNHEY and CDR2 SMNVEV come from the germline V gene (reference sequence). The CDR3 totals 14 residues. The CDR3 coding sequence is TGTGCCAGCAGTCAACTAGCGACACAAGAGACCCAGTACTTC. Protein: CASSQLATQETQYF.

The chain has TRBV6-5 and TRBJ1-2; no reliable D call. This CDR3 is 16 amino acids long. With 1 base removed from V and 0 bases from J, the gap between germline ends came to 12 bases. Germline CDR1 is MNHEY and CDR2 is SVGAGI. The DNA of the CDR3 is TGTGCCAGCAGTTACTTCGCGAGCCCTCCTAACTATGGCTACACCTTC. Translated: CASSYFASPPNYGYTF.

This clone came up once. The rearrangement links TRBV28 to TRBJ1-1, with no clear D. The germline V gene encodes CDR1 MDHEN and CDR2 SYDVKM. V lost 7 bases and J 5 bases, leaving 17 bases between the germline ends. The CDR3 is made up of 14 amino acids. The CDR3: CASIGAGWRTEAFF. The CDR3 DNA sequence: TGTGCCAGCATCGGTGCGGGGTGGCGGACTGAAGCTTTCTTT.

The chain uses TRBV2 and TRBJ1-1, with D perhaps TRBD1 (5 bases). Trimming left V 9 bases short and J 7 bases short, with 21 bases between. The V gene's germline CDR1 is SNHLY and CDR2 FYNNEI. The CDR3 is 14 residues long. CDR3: CARRTDSLALEAFF. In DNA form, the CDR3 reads TGTGCCAGACGAACAGACAGCCTGGCTCTTGAAGCTTTCTTT.

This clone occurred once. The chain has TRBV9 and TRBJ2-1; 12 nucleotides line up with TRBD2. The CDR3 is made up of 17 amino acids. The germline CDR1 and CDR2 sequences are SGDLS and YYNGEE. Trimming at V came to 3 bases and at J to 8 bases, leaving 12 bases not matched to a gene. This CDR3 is CASSGFGGLAGYHEQFF. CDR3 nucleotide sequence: TGTGCCAGCAGCGGGTTTGGAGGACTAGCGGGATATCATGAGCAGTTCTTC. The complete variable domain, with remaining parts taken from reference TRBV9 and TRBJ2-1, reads DSGVTQTPKHLITATGQRVTLRCSPRSGDLSVYWYQQSLDQGLQFLIQYYNGEERAKGNILERFSAQQFPDLHSELNLSSLELGDSALYFCASSGFGGLAGYHEQFFGPGTRLTVL.

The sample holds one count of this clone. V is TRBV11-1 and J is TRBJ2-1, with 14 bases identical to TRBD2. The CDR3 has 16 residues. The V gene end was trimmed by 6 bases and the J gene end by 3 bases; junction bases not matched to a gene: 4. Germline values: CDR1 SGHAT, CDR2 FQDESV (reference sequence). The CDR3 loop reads CASRVGLAGGYNEQFF. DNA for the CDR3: TGTGCCAGCAGGGTCGGACTAGCGGGAGGCTACAATGAGCAGTTCTTC.

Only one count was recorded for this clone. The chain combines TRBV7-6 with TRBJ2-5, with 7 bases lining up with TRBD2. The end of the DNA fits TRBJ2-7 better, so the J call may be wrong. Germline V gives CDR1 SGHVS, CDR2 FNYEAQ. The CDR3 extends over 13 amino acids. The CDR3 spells CASSPGLVHEQYF. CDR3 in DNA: TGTGCCAGCAGCCCCGGACTAGTCCACGAGCAGTACTTC.

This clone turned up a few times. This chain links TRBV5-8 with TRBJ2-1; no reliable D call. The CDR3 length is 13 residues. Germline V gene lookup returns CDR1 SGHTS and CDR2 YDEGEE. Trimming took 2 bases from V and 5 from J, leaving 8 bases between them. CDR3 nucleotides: TGTGCCAGCAGCTTTCCCCAAAACAATGAGCAGTTCTTC. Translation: CASSFPQNNEQFF.

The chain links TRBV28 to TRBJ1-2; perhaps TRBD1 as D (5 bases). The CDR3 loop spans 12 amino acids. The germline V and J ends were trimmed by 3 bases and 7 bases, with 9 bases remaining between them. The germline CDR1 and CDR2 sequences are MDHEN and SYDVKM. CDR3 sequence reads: CASSFGHRGYTF. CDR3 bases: TGTGCCAGCAGTTTTGGACACCGTGGCTACACCTTC.